This T cell receptor beta chain was retrieved from a study of T cell responses to AZD1222 COVID-19 vaccine. Study results and caveats: Donors were mostly white British, more females; clonal diversity possibly underestimated. With dominance at 160-218 and 743-854, vaccine-associated CD4 TCRs spanned spike. Only a handful of AZD1222 recipients, more than five in all, had baseline seropositivity. Regions left unmutated in variants are reportedly the target of nearly half of spike-specific TCRs.

The CDR3 contains 15 residues. Per germline, CDR1 SGHVS and CDR2 FNYEAQ. V gave up 2 bases and J gave up 7 bases, with 17 bases separating them. A word on this clone: Its specificity is unknown.

Repertoires were generated with immunoSEQ multiplex PCR, while TCRdb's copy carries only in-frame clones and drops some. The sample lists roughly 80,000 clones, approximately 87% seen once, with around 4.5% in the top ten. The J gene is TRBJ1-2, the V gene TRBV7-6; D is uncertain. This material consisted of peripheral blood, taken on day 0 of MenACWY control vaccination. This TCR derives from an adult in good health. The CDR3 reads CASSLNSAPSGGYTF. The CDR3 nucleotides read TGTGCCAGCAGCTTAAACTCTGCCCCGTCGGGTGGCTACACCTTC.